This TCR beta chain was recorded in a study of regulatory T cells in long-lasting Graves disease. The CDR3 has 15 amino acids. Germline-derived CDR1 and CDR2 are SGHRS and YFSETQ. Germline trimming cut 6 bases from V and 5 bases from J; bases unmatched to any gene: 10. Time point defined: newly diagnosed GD, antithyroid drugs for less than 3 months. PBMC-derived RNA was used for the TCR library. Relying on iRepertoire HTBI primers and Arm-PCR of CDR3 regions, the team built TCR beta libraries. Each CDR3 protein gets one entry after TCRdb re-called the multiplex PCR reads with MiXCR. The repertoire has about 440,000 distinct CDR3 sequences, more than 12% of them found once; the top ten carry around 15%. These same records also appear under a second study, on T cells in Graves' hyperthyroidism and ophthalmopathy. That work contributes: The model foresaw ophthalmopathy a median about 6.5 months prior to onset.

J is TRBJ2-2 and V is TRBV5-1, with 7 bases identical to TRBD1. The material sequenced was peripheral blood mononuclear cells (PBMCs), taken at new diagnosis, from a patient treated with antithyroid drugs. This clonotype was obtained from a woman in her twenties or thirties with Graves disease. CDR3 sequence: CASTIRGTDTGELFF. The CDR3 DNA follows: TGCGCCAGCACGATAAGAGGGACAGATACCGGGGAGCTGTTTTTT. The full variable domain, its missing parts supplied by reference TRBV5-1 and TRBJ2-2, is KAGVTQTPRYLIKTRGQQVTLSCSPISGHRSVSWYQQTPGQGLQFLFEYFSETQRNKGNFPGRFSGRQFSNSRSEMNVSTLELGDSALYLCASTIRGTDTGELFFGEGSRLTVL.